What follows is one T cell receptor (beta chain) and its context. This record belongs to a study of CD8 T cells in ankylosing spondylitis. TCRdb itself ran the 5' RACE reads through MiXCR, one entry per CDR3 protein. The sample shows 150,000 to 200,000 distinct CDR3 sequences, around 32% of them seen only once. The CDR3 contains 15 residues. The germline V and J ends were trimmed by 5 bases and 1 base, with 12 bases remaining between them. The germline V gene has CDR1 MDHEN and CDR2 SYDVKM. The V call is TRBV28, the J call TRBJ1-5; unclear D gene. Sequencing was carried out using synovial fluid, either unsorted or a sorted T cell fraction (not recorded which). This receptor was identified in a male donor with ankylosing spondylitis. CDR3 in amino acids: CASSPREGSNQPQHF. In nucleotides, the CDR3 is TGTGCCAGCAGTCCCCGTGAAGGGAGCAATCAGCCCCAGCATTTT.